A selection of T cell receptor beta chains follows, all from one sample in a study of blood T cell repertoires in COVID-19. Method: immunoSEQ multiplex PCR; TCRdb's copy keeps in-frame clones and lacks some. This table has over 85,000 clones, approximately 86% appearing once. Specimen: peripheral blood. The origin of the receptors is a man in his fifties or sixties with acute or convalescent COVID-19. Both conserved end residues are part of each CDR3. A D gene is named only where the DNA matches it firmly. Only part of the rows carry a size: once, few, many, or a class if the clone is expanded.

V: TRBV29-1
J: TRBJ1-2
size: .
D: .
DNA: TGCAGCGTTGAAATTAGGGGTCACTATGGCTACACCTTC
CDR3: CSVEIRGHYGYTF

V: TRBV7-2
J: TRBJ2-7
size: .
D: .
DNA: TGTGCCAGCAGCTTCTCAGGGGACGAGCAGTACTTC
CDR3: CASSFSGDEQYF

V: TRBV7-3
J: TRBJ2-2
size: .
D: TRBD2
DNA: TGTGCCAGCAGCCCCACACTCCCGGGACTAGCGTTTAGCACCGGGGAGCTGTTTTTT
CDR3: CASSPTLPGLAFSTGELFF

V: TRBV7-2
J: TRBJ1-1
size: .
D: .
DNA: TGTGCCAGCAGCTCCCCGTTTCTGGCGAACACTGAAGCTTTCTTT
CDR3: CASSSPFLANTEAFF

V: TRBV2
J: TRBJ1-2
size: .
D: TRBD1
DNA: TGTGCCAGCAGTGCGTCCGGGACAGGGGGTTGGGGCTACACCTTC
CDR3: CASSASGTGGWGYTF

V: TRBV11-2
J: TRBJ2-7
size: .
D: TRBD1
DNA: TGTGCCAGCAGCTTAGAAGGGGACAGGGGCGGGGAGCAGTACTTC
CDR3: CASSLEGDRGGEQYF

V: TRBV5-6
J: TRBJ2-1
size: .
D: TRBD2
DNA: TGTGCCAGCAGCTTGGTAGGCGGACTAGCGGTTTACAATGAGCAGTTCTTC
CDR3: CASSLVGGLAVYNEQFF

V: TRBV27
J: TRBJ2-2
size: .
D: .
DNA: TGTGCCAGCAGCCTGGACACCTTCACCGGGGAGCTGTTTTTT
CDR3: CASSLDTFTGELFF

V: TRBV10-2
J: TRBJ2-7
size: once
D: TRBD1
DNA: TGCGCCAGCAGCGGGGCAGACAGGGGGTACTTC
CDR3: CASSGADRGYF

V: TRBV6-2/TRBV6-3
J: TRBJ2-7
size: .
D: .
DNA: TGTGCCAGCAGTTACTCGACTGGCTACGAGCAGTACTTC
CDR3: CASSYSTGYEQYF

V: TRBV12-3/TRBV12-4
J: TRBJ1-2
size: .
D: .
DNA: TGTGCCAGCGGCTTGGGAGCATATTATGGCTACACCTTC
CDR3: CASGLGAYYGYTF

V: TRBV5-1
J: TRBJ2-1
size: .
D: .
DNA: TGCGCCAGCAGCTCCTCCTGGACACGGATGGATAAATTGAATGAGCAGTTCTTC
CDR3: CASSSSWTRMDKLNEQFF

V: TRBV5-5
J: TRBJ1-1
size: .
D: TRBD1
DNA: TGTGCCAGCAGCTTGATCCTGTACTCCGGGACAGGGGGCACTGAAGCTTTCTTT
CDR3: CASSLILYSGTGGTEAFF

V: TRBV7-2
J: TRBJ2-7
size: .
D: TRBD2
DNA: TGTGCCAGCAGCTTAATGAATGCGGGGGTCAGCTTCTACGAGCAGTACTTC
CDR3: CASSLMNAGVSFYEQYF

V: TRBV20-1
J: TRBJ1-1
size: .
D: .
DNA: TGCAGTGCTAGTTTTCAGTGGGGACACCTGAACACTGAAGCTTTCTTT
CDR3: CSASFQWGHLNTEAFF

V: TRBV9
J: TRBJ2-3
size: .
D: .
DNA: TGTGCCAGCAGCGTAGGGGCAGGGGACACAGATACGCAGTATTTT
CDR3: CASSVGAGDTDTQYF

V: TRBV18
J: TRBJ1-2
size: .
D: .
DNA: TGTGCCAGCTCACCAGCGGCAGTTAAAGACTATGGCTACACCTTC
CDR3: CASSPAAVKDYGYTF

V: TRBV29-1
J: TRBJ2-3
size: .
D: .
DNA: TGCAGCGTTGTTAGCTCCGCAGATACGCAGTATTTT
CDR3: CSVVSSADTQYF

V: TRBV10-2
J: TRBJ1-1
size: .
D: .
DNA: TGCGCCAGCAGTGTTCAGGGACACACAGCTTTCTTT
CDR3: CASSVQGHTAFF

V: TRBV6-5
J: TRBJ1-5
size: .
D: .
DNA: TGTGCCAGCAGGCGGGGCACTCAGCCCCAGCATTTT
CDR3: CASRRGTQPQHF

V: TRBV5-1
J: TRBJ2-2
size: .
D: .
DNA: TGCGCCAGCAGGCGACTGGGAGAGCCCGGGGAGCTGTTTTTT
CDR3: CASRRLGEPGELFF

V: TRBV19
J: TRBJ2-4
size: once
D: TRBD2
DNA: TGTGCCAGTACTCATCAGGGACTAGCGGACAAAAACATTCAGTACTTC
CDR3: CASTHQGLADKNIQYF

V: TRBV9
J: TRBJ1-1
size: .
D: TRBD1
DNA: TGTGCCAGCAGCTCCGGGACAGGGGTCGCTGAAGCTTTCTTT
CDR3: CASSSGTGVAEAFF

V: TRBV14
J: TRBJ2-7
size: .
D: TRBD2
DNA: TGTGCCAGCAGCCAAGGTCAGTTAGCGGGAAGTGGCGAGCAGTACTTC
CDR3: CASSQGQLAGSGEQYF

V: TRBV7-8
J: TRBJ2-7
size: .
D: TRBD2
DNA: TGTGCCAGCAGCTTACCCCTCACTAGCGGGAGTTCCTACGAGCAGTACTTC
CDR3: CASSLPLTSGSSYEQYF

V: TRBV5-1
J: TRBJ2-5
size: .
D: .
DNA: TGCGCCAGCAGCTTGCGCCAAGAGACCCAGTACTTC
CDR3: CASSLRQETQYF

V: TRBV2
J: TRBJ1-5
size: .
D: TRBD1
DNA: TGTGCCAGCAGTGTGACAGGGCAGAGCAATCAGCCCCAGCATTTT
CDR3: CASSVTGQSNQPQHF

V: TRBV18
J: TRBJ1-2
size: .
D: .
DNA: TGTGCCAGCTCACCAGGCACGGGGGGTAGTGGCTACACCTTC
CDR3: CASSPGTGGSGYTF

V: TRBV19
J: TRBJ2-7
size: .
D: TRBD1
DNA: TGTGCCAGTAGTATTCGGACAGGGAGCCACGAGCAGTACTTC
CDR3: CASSIRTGSHEQYF

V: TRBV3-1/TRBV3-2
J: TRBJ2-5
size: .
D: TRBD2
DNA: TGTGCCAGCAGCCAAGATGGGGCGGGAGATCCTACAGAGACCCAGTACTTC
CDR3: CASSQDGAGDPTETQYF

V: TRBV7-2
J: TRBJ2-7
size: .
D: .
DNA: TGTGCCAGCAGCTTAGACGGACTCTCCTACGAGCAGTACTTC
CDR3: CASSLDGLSYEQYF

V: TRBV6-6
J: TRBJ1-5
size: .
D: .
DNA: TGTGCCAGCAGTTACGCGGGGAATAGCAATCAGCCCCAGCATTTT
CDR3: CASSYAGNSNQPQHF

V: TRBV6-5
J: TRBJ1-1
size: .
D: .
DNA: TGTGCCAGCAGTTACGGACAGTCGGCTGAAGCTTTCTTT
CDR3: CASSYGQSAEAFF

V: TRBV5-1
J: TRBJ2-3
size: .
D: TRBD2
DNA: TGCGCCAGCAGGTTGGAGGGGGGACGACTAGCGGACCACACAGATACGCAGTATTTT
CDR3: CASRLEGGRLADHTDTQYF

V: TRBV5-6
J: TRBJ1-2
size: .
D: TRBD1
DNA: TGTGCCAGCAGCTTCGTGGACAGGGAGGTTAACTATGGCTACACCTTC
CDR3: CASSFVDREVNYGYTF

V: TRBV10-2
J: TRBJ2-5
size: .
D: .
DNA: TGCGCCACCACAGAGAGGAGGGGCTATGAGACCCAGTACTTC
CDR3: CATTERRGYETQYF

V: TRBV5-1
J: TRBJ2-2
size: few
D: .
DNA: TGCGCCAGCAGCTTGGACAGGACACCCGGGGAGCTGTTTTTT
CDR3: CASSLDRTPGELFF

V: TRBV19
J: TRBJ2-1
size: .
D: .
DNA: TGTGCCAGTAGTCCCCAACAGGCCGACAATGAGCAGTTCTTC
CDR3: CASSPQQADNEQFF

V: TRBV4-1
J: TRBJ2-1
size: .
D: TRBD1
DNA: TGCGCCAGCAGCTTATCGCCGGGACAGGGTTACTACAATGAGCAGTTCTTC
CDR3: CASSLSPGQGYYNEQFF

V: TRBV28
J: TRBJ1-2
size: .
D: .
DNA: TGTGCCAGCAGTTTTCCGGGAGCTAACTATGGCTACACCTTC
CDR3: CASSFPGANYGYTF

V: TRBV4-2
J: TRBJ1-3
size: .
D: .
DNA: TGTGCCAGCAGCCAAGATGGAGCTGGAAACACCATATATTTT
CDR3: CASSQDGAGNTIYF

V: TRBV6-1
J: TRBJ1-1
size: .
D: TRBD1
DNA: TGTGCCAGCAGTGAAGCGGGACAGAGAAAAGCTTTCTTT
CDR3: CASSEAGQRKAFF

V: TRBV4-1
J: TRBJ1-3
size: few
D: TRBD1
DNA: TGCGCCAGCAGCCAGGTTCTAACAGGGGGAGGCACCATATATTTT
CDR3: CASSQVLTGGGTIYF

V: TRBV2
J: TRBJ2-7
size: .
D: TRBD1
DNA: TGTGCCAGCAGTGAATTGGACAGGGGTTCCTACGAGCAGTACTTC
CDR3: CASSELDRGSYEQYF

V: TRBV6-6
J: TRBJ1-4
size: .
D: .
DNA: TGTGCCAGCAGTTTGATGTTTGAGGAAAAACTGTTTTTT
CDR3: CASSLMFEEKLFF

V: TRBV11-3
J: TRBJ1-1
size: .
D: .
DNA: TGTGCCAGCAGCTTGGGGGGTAACGAAGCTTTCTTT
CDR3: CASSLGGNEAFF